These 6 T cell receptor beta chains were all obtained from the same sample, sequenced in a study of T cells after yellow fever vaccination. One entry per CDR3 protein, called by TCRdb with MiXCR from the 5' RACE reads. This table has under 300,000 distinct CDR3 sequences, 6.9% appearing once. The source material was CD4+ T cells sorted from PBMCs, sampled 15 days after the yellow fever booster vaccination. These receptors originate from a young man who received the YFV17D yellow fever vaccine.

This clonotype was observed at least ten times. The V gene is TRBV20-1, the J gene TRBJ2-1, with a tentative D call TRBD2 (5 bases). CDR1 and CDR2 from the germline V gene are DFQATT and SNEGSKA (reference sequence). V dropped 3 bases and J dropped 4 bases, with 7 bases sitting between them. The CDR3 loop spans 12 amino acids. The CDR3 DNA reads as TGCAGTGCTAGTCGGGGTTACAATGAGCAGTTCTTC. Translated, it gives CSASRGYNEQFF.

In this sample, this clonotype turned up many times. This chain joins TRBV6-5 and TRBJ2-2; D tentatively reads TRBD1 or TRBD2 (8 bases each). Germline V gives CDR1 MNHEY, CDR2 SVGAGI. Trimming stripped 2 bases from V and 6 bases from J, with 16 bases between. The CDR3 is 16 amino acids. Here the CDR3 reads CASSYTGGLVSGELFF. The CDR3 DNA follows: TGTGCCAGCAGTTACACAGGGGGACTAGTTTCCGGGGAGCTGTTTTTT.

Only a few counts were recorded for this clonotype. The rearrangement uses TRBV5-1 and TRBJ2-2; D could derive from TRBD1 or TRBD2 (5 bases each). From germline, CDR1 is SGHRS and CDR2 YFSETQ. V lost 4 bases and J 3 bases, leaving 10 bases between the germline ends. The CDR3 spans 14 residues. CDR3 coding DNA: TGCGCCAGCAGCGAGGGGCCACACACCGGGGAGCTGTTTTTT. It specifies CASSEGPHTGELFF. Full variable domain (rest looked up from reference TRBV5-1 and TRBJ2-2): KAGVTQTPRYLIKTRGQQVTLSCSPISGHRSVSWYQQTPGQGLQFLFEYFSETQRNKGNFPGRFSGRQFSNSRSEMNVSTLELGDSALYLCASSEGPHTGELFFGEGSRLTVL.

This clonotype was recorded at least ten times. The chain couples TRBV11-2 to TRBJ2-1; 11 bases are a match to TRBD1. CDR1 is SGHAT and CDR2 is FQNNGV in the germline V gene. Trimming at V came to 7 bases and at J to 10 bases, leaving 6 bases not matched to a gene. This CDR3 is built from 13 residues. In nucleotides, the CDR3 is TGTGCCAGCAACGGACAGGGGGCACGAGAGCAGTTCTTC. Protein sequence: CASNGQGAREQFF.

A remark on this clonotype: This could be a read error, since a much larger clone is one nucleotide away. The rearrangement links TRBV24-1 to TRBJ2-1; perhaps TRBD1 as D (6 bases). V was trimmed by 3 bases and J by 7 bases, leaving 12 bases between them. Germline CDR1 is KGHDR and CDR2 is SFDVKD. This CDR3 spans 14 amino acids. The CDR3 region is CATSDLQGSNEQFF. CDR3 nucleotides: TGTGCCACCAGTGATCTACAGGGTTCGAATGAGCAGTTCTTC.

This clonotype was seen at least ten times. The rearrangement uses TRBV7-9 and TRBJ1-3; D gene unclear. The CDR3 totals 14 residues. V gave up 2 bases and J gave up 4 bases, with 9 bases separating them. Germline V gene lookup returns CDR1 SEHNR and CDR2 FQNEAQ (reference sequence). The CDR3 here is CASSLKGSGNTIYF. For the CDR3, the DNA is TGTGCCAGCAGCTTAAAAGGGAGCGGAAACACCATATATTTT.